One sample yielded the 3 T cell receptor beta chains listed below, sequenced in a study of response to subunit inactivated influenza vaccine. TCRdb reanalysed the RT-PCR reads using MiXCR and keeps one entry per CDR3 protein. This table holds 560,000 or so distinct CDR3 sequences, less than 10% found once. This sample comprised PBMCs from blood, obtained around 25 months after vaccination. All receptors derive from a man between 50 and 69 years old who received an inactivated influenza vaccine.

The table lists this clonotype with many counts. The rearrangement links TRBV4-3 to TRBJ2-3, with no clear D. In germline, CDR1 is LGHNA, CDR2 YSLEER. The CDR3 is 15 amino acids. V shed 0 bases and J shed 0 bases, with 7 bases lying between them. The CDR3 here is CASSQDHFSTDTQYF. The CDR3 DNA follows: TGCGCCAGCAGCCAAGACCATTTTAGCACAGATACGCAGTATTTT.

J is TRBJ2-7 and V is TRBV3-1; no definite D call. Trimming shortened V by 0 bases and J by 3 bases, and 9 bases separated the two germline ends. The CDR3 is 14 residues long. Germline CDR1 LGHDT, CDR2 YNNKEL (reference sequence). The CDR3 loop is CASSQEIRRYEQYF. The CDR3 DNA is TGTGCCAGCAGCCAAGAAATTAGACGCTACGAGCAGTACTTC.

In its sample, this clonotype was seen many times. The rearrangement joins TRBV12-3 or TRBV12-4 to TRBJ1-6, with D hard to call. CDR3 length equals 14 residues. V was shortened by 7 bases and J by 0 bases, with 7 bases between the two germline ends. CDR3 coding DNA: TGTGCCAGCACGTTAGACTCCTATAATTCACCCCTCCACTTT. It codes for CASTLDSYNSPLHF.